This entry features one T cell receptor beta chain sequence. These data originate in a study of blood T cell repertoires in COVID-19. The protocol was immunoSEQ multiplex PCR, while the TCRdb copy is restricted to in-frame clones and leaves out a portion. The data contain 80,000 to 100,000 clones, around 85% of them seen just once; the ten biggest clones take up about 4%. The CDR3 is made up of 15 amino acids. Per germline, CDR1 SGDLS and CDR2 YYNGEE. With 5 bases clipped from V and 5 bases from J, the junction kept 10 bases outside the gene matches. Sequenced: peripheral blood. This clonotype was obtained from a man in his sixties with acute or convalescent COVID-19. V and J are TRBV9 and TRBJ2-5, with TRBD1 matching 9 bases. The CDR3 DNA is TGTGCCAGCAGTCCGGGACAGGGACTTTGGGAGACCCAGTACTTC. Translated: CASSPGQGLWETQYF.